One TCR beta chain is described in this entry. These data come from a study of T cell changes during pregnancy in multiple sclerosis. Sequencing was performed with immunoSEQ multiplex PCR; in TCRdb, only in-frame clones are kept and a portion is missing. The repertoire consists of approximately 92,000 clones, with approximately 92% occurring once and the leading ten covering under 3%. The CDR3 totals 14 residues. The V segment lost 5 bases and the J segment 6 bases; nucleotides outside the gene matches: 9. Per germline, CDR1 MDHEN and CDR2 SYDVKM. The genes are TRBV28 and TRBJ1-2, with TRBD1 matching 7 bases. The sequencing used peripheral blood, collected in the first trimester of pregnancy. The origin of this receptor is a female donor with multiple sclerosis, enrolled in a pregnancy study. CDR3: CASSNIQGGHGYTF. The CDR3 nucleotides are TGTGCCAGCAGTAACATACAAGGGGGCCATGGCTACACCTTC.